The 3 T cell receptor beta chains listed next were all sequenced from one sample in a study of blood T cell repertoires in COVID-19. Assay: immunoSEQ multiplex PCR; the TCRdb copy retains only in-frame clones and omits some. The data hold 380,000 or so clones, with around 90% observed a single time. Sequenced input: peripheral blood. The receptors were gathered from a man aged 35 to 55 with acute or convalescent COVID-19.

This chain links TRBV3-1 (or the pseudogene TRBV3-2) with TRBJ1-1; D call uncertain. V gave up 2 bases and J gave up 1 base, with 5 bases separating them. This CDR3 is 13 amino acids long. From germline, CDR1 is LGHDT and CDR2 YNNKEL (reference sequence). Here the CDR3 DNA reads TGTGCCAGCAGCCAACTAGCGAACACTGAAGCTTTCTTT. It is translated as CASSQLANTEAFF.

The V gene is TRBV27, the J gene TRBJ1-5; D ambiguous. Germline loops: CDR1 MNHEY, CDR2 SMNVEV (reference sequence). CDR3 length: 14 residues. V lost 1 base to trimming and J lost 3 bases, with 7 bases between them. CDR3 protein: CASSLFRNNQPQHF. CDR3 nucleotides: TGTGCCAGCAGTTTATTCAGGAACAATCAGCCCCAGCATTTT.

The chain combines TRBV6-5 with TRBJ1-1; no clear D. The CDR3 totals 14 residues. Germline CDR1 MNHEY, CDR2 SVGAGI. Deletions cut 0 bases from V and 1 base from J, with 6 bases between. The CDR3 reads CASSYSPWNTEAFF. Here the CDR3 DNA reads TGTGCCAGCAGTTACTCCCCATGGAACACTGAAGCTTTCTTT.